The 24 T cell receptor beta chains presented below share a single source sample, sequenced in a study of blood T cell repertoires in COVID-19. Clones were read by immunoSEQ multiplex PCR, and TCRdb kept only the in-frame ones, dropping some. The sample holds 150,000 or so clones; 75% to 90% are singletons and the top ten take approximately 6.5%. Sequencing input: peripheral blood. Receptors originate from an elderly man with acute or convalescent COVID-19.

This clone was observed a handful of times. The chain is built from TRBV28 and TRBJ1-6; D ambiguous. V dropped 2 bases and J dropped 0 bases, with 8 bases sitting between them. The CDR3 has 16 residues. Germline assignment: CDR1 MDHEN and CDR2 SYDVKM. The CDR3 loop reads CASSLGSSSYNSPLHF. CDR3 nucleotides: TGTGCCAGCAGTTTAGGGTCTAGCTCCTATAATTCACCCCTCCACTTT.

This chain uses TRBV2 with TRBJ1-3; the D is unclear. The CDR3 has 17 amino acids. V dropped 2 bases and J dropped 2 bases, with 16 bases sitting between them. Germline V CDR1 and CDR2: SNHLY, FYNNEI. The CDR3: CASSESRVSVAGNTIYF. The CDR3 DNA is TGTGCCAGCAGTGAAAGTCGGGTTTCGGTAGCTGGAAACACCATATATTTT.

This sequence joins TRBV24-1 and TRBJ2-1; tentative D call: TRBD1 (5 bases). Trimming left V 0 bases short and J 15 bases short, with 17 bases between. CDR1 is KGHDR and CDR2 is SFDVKD in the germline V gene. The CDR3 is made up of 14 amino acids. The CDR3 nucleotides read TGTGCCACCAGTGATTTGCCCCCCGGGCAGGGTCTGTTCTTC. Protein product: CATSDLPPGQGLFF.

The V gene is TRBV19, the J gene TRBJ1-5, with TRBD1 identical over 7 bases. Germline CDR1 and CDR2: LNHDA and SQIVND (reference sequence). The junction had 7 bases not matched to a gene; V was cut back by 7 bases and J by 4 bases. This CDR3 is built from 14 residues. CDR3 protein: CASNRGQLNQPQHF. In nucleotides, the CDR3 is TGTGCCAGTAACCGGGGACAGCTTAATCAGCCCCAGCATTTT.

The chain links TRBV19 to TRBJ2-3, with TRBD2 matching over 12 bases. The CDR3 runs 15 residues. The germline CDR1 and CDR2 sequences are LNHDA and SQIVND (reference sequence). After removal of 3 bases from V and 5 bases from J, the junction contained 3 bases not matched to a gene. Written as DNA, the CDR3 is TGTGCCAGTAGTATCCTAGCGGGAGGGAGAGATACGCAGTATTTT. It translates to CASSILAGGRDTQYF.

This chain joins TRBV19 and TRBJ2-1; 8 nucleotides align to TRBD1. V gave up 0 bases and J gave up 13 bases; unmatched junction bases: 2. The CDR3 has 12 residues. The germline gives CDR1 LNHDA, CDR2 SQIVND (reference sequence). The chain's CDR3 is CASSIDRGQQFF. The CDR3 coding sequence is TGTGCCAGTAGTATAGACAGGGGGCAACAGTTCTTC.

The chain recombines TRBV6-5 with TRBJ2-3, with 9 bases identical to TRBD1. Germline CDR1 and CDR2: MNHEY and SVGAGI. V was pared by 6 bases and J by 6 bases, with 7 bases of the junction left unmatched. The CDR3 totals 14 residues. CDR3 coding DNA: TGTGCCAGCAGAAGGGACAGGGTAGTTGATACGCAGTATTTT. This encodes CASRRDRVVDTQYF.

The rearrangement uses TRBV5-1 and TRBJ1-4; D unclear. This CDR3 has 15 amino acids. The germline V and J ends were trimmed by 2 bases and 0 bases, with 8 bases remaining between them. CDR1 and CDR2 (germline): SGHRS, YFSETQ. The CDR3 DNA reads TGCGCCAGCAGCTTACAGTCTTCAACTAATGAAAAACTGTTTTTT. Translating gives CASSLQSSTNEKLFF. The variable domain in full, completed from reference TRBV5-1 and TRBJ1-4, reads KAGVTQTPRYLIKTRGQQVTLSCSPISGHRSVSWYQQTPGQGLQFLFEYFSETQRNKGNFPGRFSGRQFSNSRSEMNVSTLELGDSALYLCASSLQSSTNEKLFFGSGTQLSVL.

The V and J genes are TRBV28 and TRBJ1-2; D may be TRBD1 (6 bases). The CDR3 runs to 15 residues. The V gene lost 6 bases and the J gene lost 4 bases, with 18 bases spanning the gap. From germline, CDR1 is MDHEN and CDR2 SYDVKM. The CDR3 nucleotides read TGTGCCAGCAGCCCAACCTCGACAGGCTCCTATGGCTACACCTTC. It codes for CASSPTSTGSYGYTF.

The chain combines TRBV5-6 with TRBJ1-3; D gene unclear. V was shortened by 2 bases and J by 4 bases, with 10 bases between the two germline ends. This CDR3 comprises 14 residues. Germline V CDR1 and CDR2: SGHDT, YYEEEE. The CDR3 DNA is TGTGCCAGCAGCTTCAGTGGTTCCGGAAACACCATATATTTT. Amino acids: CASSFSGSGNTIYF.

The CDR3 is CASSQDLAGYTF. CDR3 bases: TGCGCCAGCAGCCAAGATTTGGCTGGCTACACCTTC. The chain links TRBV4-1 to TRBJ1-2; D not certain. This CDR3 contains 12 residues. Trimming shortened V by 0 bases and J by 7 bases, and 6 bases separated the two germline ends. From germline, CDR1 is MGHRA and CDR2 YSYEKL.

The chain employs TRBV7-9 and TRBJ1-4, with D maybe TRBD1 (6 bases). Germline V gene data show CDR1 as SEHNR and CDR2 as FQNEAQ (reference sequence). CDR3 length equals 14 residues. Deletions cut 2 bases from V and 7 bases from J, with 11 bases between. The CDR3 spells CASSLQGRSEKLFF. The CDR3 DNA reads TGTGCCAGCAGCTTACAGGGGCGCAGTGAAAAACTGTTTTTT.

The chain joins TRBV15 to TRBJ2-7; maybe TRBD2 (6 bases). Trimming removed 0 bases at V and 4 bases at J, with 7 bases between. This CDR3 is built from 13 residues. The V gene's germline CDR1 is LNHNV and CDR2 YYDKDF (reference sequence). The DNA of the CDR3 is TGTGCCACCAGCAGAGATCGGGGGTACGAGCAGTACTTC. It encodes CATSRDRGYEQYF.

V and J are TRBV10-3 and TRBJ2-7, with 8 nucleotides matching TRBD2. The CDR3 loop spans 18 amino acids. The germline V gene has CDR1 ENHRY and CDR2 SYGVKD. V dropped 2 bases and J dropped 3; count of bases not matched to a gene: 15. CDR3 protein: CAISEPRGAGEIRYEQYF. For the CDR3, the DNA is TGTGCCATCAGTGAGCCCCGGGGAGCGGGAGAAATTCGCTACGAGCAGTACTTC.

The V gene is TRBV5-5, the J gene TRBJ2-7; D remains unclear. The CDR3 length is 13 residues. The germline V gene has CDR1 SGHKS and CDR2 YYEKEE (reference sequence). V lost 5 bases and J lost 2, with 11 bases in between. This CDR3 reads CASRIHGAYEQYF. The CDR3 DNA reads as TGTGCCAGCAGAATCCATGGAGCCTACGAGCAGTACTTC.

The V call is TRBV4-1, the J call TRBJ2-1; 8 nucleotides align to TRBD2. The CDR3 spans 16 residues. Germline V CDR1 and CDR2: MGHRA, YSYEKL. V shed 2 bases and J 2 bases; nucleotides not matched to a gene: 5. The CDR3 protein is CASSQLAGNAYNEQFF. The CDR3 DNA reads as TGCGCCAGCAGCCAATTAGCGGGAAACGCCTACAATGAGCAGTTCTTC.

The rearrangement links TRBV5-8 to TRBJ1-1; no definite D call. There are 13 residues in the CDR3. CDR1 SGHTS and CDR2 YDEGEE come from the germline V gene. The V gene lost 1 base and the J gene lost 1 base, with 5 bases spanning the gap. DNA for the CDR3: TGTGCCAGCAGCTTGAAGAGGAACACTGAAGCTTTCTTT. Its translation is CASSLKRNTEAFF.

This sequence joins TRBV28 and TRBJ1-5; 8 bases agree with TRBD1. V shed 1 base, J shed 4 bases, and the junction held 3 bases outside the gene matches. Per germline, CDR1 MDHEN and CDR2 SYDVKM. This CDR3 has 15 residues. The CDR3 sequence: CASSLSGGGNQPQHF. CDR3 bases: TGTGCCAGCAGTTTATCAGGGGGCGGGAATCAGCCCCAGCATTTT.

The V and J genes are TRBV7-2 and TRBJ2-3; D is possibly TRBD2 (5 bases). V was shortened by 5 bases and J by 0 bases, with 12 bases between the two germline ends. The germline V gene has CDR1 SGHTA and CDR2 FQGNSA. This CDR3 region has 15 residues. This chain's CDR3 is CASSQADFSTDTQYF. Written as DNA, the CDR3 is TGTGCCAGCAGCCAAGCGGATTTTAGCACAGATACGCAGTATTTT.

The V gene is TRBV12-3 or TRBV12-4, the J gene TRBJ1-2; 7 positions agree with TRBD1. This CDR3 has 13 amino acids. V lost 4 bases, J lost 5 bases, and 4 bases stayed unmatched. CDR3 in amino acids: CASSSGDRYGYTF. CDR3 nucleotides: TGTGCCAGCAGTTCGGGGGACAGATATGGCTACACCTTC.

This chain joins TRBV7-2 and TRBJ2-5; D might be TRBD1 (6 bases). Trimming shortened V by 0 bases and J by 5 bases, and 10 bases separated the two germline ends. The CDR3 length is 14 residues. The germline V gene has CDR1 SGHTA and CDR2 FQGNSA. The CDR3 spells CASSLARGRETQYF. CDR3 in DNA: TGTGCCAGCAGCTTAGCCAGGGGCCGTGAGACCCAGTACTTC.

This clone showed up just a few times. The chain uses TRBV19 and TRBJ1-1; TRBD1 aligns across 7 bases. V trimming: 5 bases; J trimming: 5 bases; junction bases outside the gene matches: 8. Germline values: CDR1 LNHDA, CDR2 SQIVND (reference sequence). The CDR3 covers 14 residues. The CDR3, as DNA: TGTGCCAGTAGTGCCGGACAGGTATATACTGAAGCTTTCTTT. Its translation is CASSAGQVYTEAFF.

V and J are TRBV7-2 and TRBJ1-3; D is possibly TRBD1 (6 bases). Germline CDR1 and CDR2: SGHTA and FQGNSA. The CDR3 length is 16 residues. The ends were cut back, 6 bases at V and 4 bases at J, with 19 bases in the middle. CDR3 DNA: TGTGCCAGCAGGCCAGCAGGGGTAGTGCCCGGAAACACCATATATTTT. Translating gives CASRPAGVVPGNTIYF.

This clone was counted between two and nine times. V usage is TRBV10-3 and J usage is TRBJ1-2, with D possibly TRBD1 on 5 matching bases. The germline V gene has CDR1 ENHRY and CDR2 SYGVKD. The CDR3 extends over 15 amino acids. Trimming removed 3 bases from V and 2 bases from J, with 13 bases in between. The CDR3 loop is CAISEMQGPNYGYTF. CDR3 coding DNA: TGTGCCATCAGTGAAATGCAGGGCCCCAACTATGGCTACACCTTC.